This is a list of T cell receptor beta chains from one sample in a study of blood T cell repertoires in COVID-19. Repertoires were generated with immunoSEQ multiplex PCR, while TCRdb's copy carries only in-frame clones and drops some. The table lists around 120,000 clones, roughly 90% of them singletons. Sequenced input: peripheral blood. The receptors stem from a man aged 50 to 59 with acute or convalescent COVID-19. CDR3s include the opening cysteine and the closing phenylalanine or tryptophan. The D gene is left open where the match is weak. Some rows mark clone size as missing; the rest say once, few, many or name a class of expanded clone.

J,D,V,size,CDR3,DNA
TRBJ1-2,-,TRBV3-1/TRBV3-2,-,CASSQVLSGGYTF,TGTGCCAGCAGCCAAGTGCTCTCCGGTGGCTACACCTTC
TRBJ2-7,TRBD2,TRBV6-5,-,CASSPRGGSYEQYF,TGTGCCAGCAGCCCCCGGGGGGGGTCCTACGAGCAGTACTTC
TRBJ2-1,TRBD1,TRBV27,-,CASSPSAGGVNEQFF,TGTGCCAGCAGTCCTAGCGCAGGGGGCGTCAATGAGCAGTTCTTC
TRBJ2-2,-,TRBV6-5,-,CASIRTKNTGELFF,TGTGCCAGCATTAGAACCAAGAACACCGGGGAGCTGTTTTTT
TRBJ2-7,TRBD2,TRBV5-5,once,CASSLEIGRGSGEQYF,TGTGCCAGCAGCTTGGAGATCGGGAGGGGGTCGGGCGAGCAGTACTTC
TRBJ1-1,-,TRBV18,-,CASSPQRGISEAFF,TGTGCCAGCTCACCACAGCGGGGAATTTCTGAAGCTTTCTTT
TRBJ1-2,-,TRBV28,-,CAITGAMGSGYTF,TGTGCCATCACAGGCGCTATGGGAAGTGGCTACACCTTC
TRBJ1-2,-,TRBV6-5,-,CASSYSQLGGGYTF,TGTGCCAGCAGTTACTCGCAGTTGGGGGGTGGCTACACCTTC
TRBJ2-1,TRBD2,TRBV5-4,-,CASSILAGRPEQFF,TGTGCCAGCAGCATACTAGCGGGCCGCCCCGAGCAGTTCTTC
TRBJ2-1,TRBD2,TRBV9,-,CASSVAPSGGSRNEQFF,TGTGCCAGCAGCGTTGCCCCCTCGGGCGGGAGTCGAAATGAGCAGTTCTTC
TRBJ2-1,TRBD1,TRBV18,-,CASSRDRRGDNEQFF,TGTGCCAGCTCACGGGACAGGCGAGGAGACAATGAGCAGTTCTTC
TRBJ1-5,-,TRBV19,few,CASSRGGTRGNQPQHF,TGTGCCAGTTCGCGGGGCGGTACGAGAGGCAATCAGCCCCAGCATTTT
TRBJ2-7,TRBD2,TRBV5-6,-,CASPGRDSGSYEQYF,TGTGCCAGCCCCGGGAGGGATAGCGGGAGCTACGAGCAGTACTTC
TRBJ2-2,-,TRBV4-3,-,CASSRSQGTGELFF,TGCGCCAGCAGCCGGTCACAGGGAACCGGGGAGCTGTTTTTT
TRBJ1-5,-,TRBV19,-,CASSIRGQGPQPQHF,TGTGCCAGTAGTATTAGGGGACAAGGGCCTCAGCCCCAGCATTTT
TRBJ2-1,TRBD1,TRBV5-1,-,CASSGRDRVGEQFF,TGCGCCAGCAGCGGCCGGGACAGGGTCGGTGAGCAGTTCTTC
TRBJ2-2,-,TRBV6-5,-,CASSYTENTGELFF,TGTGCCAGCAGTTACACTGAGAACACCGGGGAGCTGTTTTTT
TRBJ2-1,-,TRBV27,-,CASSSQGGVGNNEQFF,TGTGCCAGCAGTTCCCAGGGGGGCGTTGGGAACAATGAGCAGTTCTTC
TRBJ1-2,-,TRBV6-5,few,CASSPMGQGIGYTF,TGTGCCAGCAGCCCCATGGGGCAGGGGATCGGCTACACCTTC
TRBJ2-7,TRBD2,TRBV7-9,-,CASSVGASGTDEQYF,TGTGCCAGCAGCGTGGGTGCTAGCGGGACGGACGAGCAGTACTTC
TRBJ1-1,-,TRBV27,-,CASSPGVPNTEAFF,TGTGCCAGCAGCCCCGGGGTGCCGAACACTGAAGCTTTCTTT
TRBJ2-5,-,TRBV13,-,CASSFKILETQYF,TGTGCCAGCAGCTTTAAAATCCTGGAGACCCAGTACTTC
TRBJ2-2,-,TRBV6-5,-,CASSYYSEHTGELFF,TGTGCCAGCAGTTACTATAGCGAGCACACCGGGGAGCTGTTTTTT
TRBJ2-2,-,TRBV15,-,CATSALTRKNTGELFF,TGTGCCACCAGCGCCCTTACTAGAAAAAACACCGGGGAGCTGTTTTTT
TRBJ1-5,-,TRBV4-1,-,CASSQVEGDQPQHF,TGCGCCAGCAGCCAAGTAGAAGGGGATCAGCCCCAGCATTTT
TRBJ2-2,-,TRBV5-1,-,CASSLGSSTGELFF,TGCGCCAGCAGCTTGGGTTCTTCCACCGGGGAGCTGTTTTTT
TRBJ2-5,-,TRBV7-2,-,CASSLAPGSGETQYF,TGTGCCAGCAGCTTAGCCCCGGGTAGCGGAGAGACCCAGTACTTC
TRBJ1-2,-,TRBV30,few,CAWRRGGYTF,TGTGCCTGGAGGAGGGGGGGCTACACCTTC
TRBJ1-1,-,TRBV6-2/TRBV6-3,-,CASSSGSRDKARNTEAFF,TGTGCCAGCAGTTCGGGGAGCCGGGACAAAGCCCGGAACACTGAAGCTTTCTTT
TRBJ2-5,TRBD2,TRBV2,-,CASQRGTSGTIQETQYF,TGTGCCAGCCAGAGAGGGACTAGCGGGACCATCCAAGAGACCCAGTACTTC
TRBJ2-7,TRBD1,TRBV6-6,once,CASSYSSGRGSDF,TGTGCCAGCAGTTACTCGAGCGGCAGGGGGTCAGACTTC
TRBJ1-2,TRBD1,TRBV2,-,CASRDRGHGYTF,TGTGCCAGCAGGGACAGGGGGCATGGCTACACCTTC
TRBJ1-1,-,TRBV9,-,CASSVYSGAMNTEAFF,TGTGCCAGCAGCGTATACTCAGGGGCCATGAACACTGAAGCTTTCTTT
TRBJ2-1,TRBD2,TRBV7-7,few,CASSLGVSRGSWTNEQFF,TGTGCCAGCAGCTTAGGGGTGTCGCGGGGGTCTTGGACGAATGAGCAGTTCTTC
TRBJ1-1,TRBD1,TRBV19,-,CASRSQGAGTEAFF,TGTGCCAGTAGATCACAGGGGGCAGGAACTGAAGCTTTCTTT
TRBJ1-5,-,TRBV19,-,CASSYGYKRDQPQHF,TGTGCCAGTAGTTACGGCTACAAGCGGGATCAGCCCCAGCATTTT
TRBJ2-2,TRBD2,TRBV30,once,CAWRQAGSGELFF,TGTGCCTGGAGACAAGCGGGGTCCGGGGAGCTGTTTTTT
TRBJ2-7,TRBD1,TRBV5-1,-,CASSWPGQGNEQYF,TGCGCCAGCAGCTGGCCGGGACAGGGAAACGAGCAGTACTTC
TRBJ2-7,TRBD1,TRBV11-2,-,CASSSMPGQGLEQYF,TGTGCCAGCAGCTCGATGCCGGGACAGGGCCTCGAGCAGTACTTC
TRBJ1-1,TRBD1,TRBV5-1,-,CASSPHNQTGFYKSARFDTEAFF,TGCGCCAGCAGCCCCCACAACCAGACAGGGTTCTACAAGTCGGCGAGGTTTGACACTGAAGCTTTCTTT
TRBJ2-3,TRBD1,TRBV7-9,once,CASSLYQGAGDTQYF,TGTGCCAGCAGCTTATATCAGGGGGCAGGAGATACGCAGTATTTT
TRBJ2-1,-,TRBV15,-,CATSRDAGKRNEQFF,TGTGCCACCAGCAGAGATGCAGGGAAGCGCAATGAGCAGTTCTTC
TRBJ1-3,-,TRBV5-1,-,CASSKANRDSGNTIYF,TGCGCCAGCAGCAAGGCAAACAGAGACTCTGGAAACACCATATATTTT
TRBJ2-5,-,TRBV15,-,CATSRTGRSQETQYF,TGTGCCACCAGCAGGACAGGACGTAGCCAAGAGACCCAGTACTTC
TRBJ1-2,TRBD1,TRBV19,-,CASSIGTDFNYGYTF,TGTGCCAGTAGTATCGGGACAGATTTTAACTATGGCTACACCTTC
TRBJ2-7,-,TRBV3-1/TRBV3-2,-,CASSPNTDSSYEQYF,TGTGCCAGCAGCCCAAACACGGACAGCTCCTACGAGCAGTACTTC
TRBJ2-3,TRBD2,TRBV12-3/TRBV12-4,-,CASSRGLEKQYF,TGTGCCAGCAGCAGAGGACTAGAGAAACAGTATTTT
TRBJ2-7,TRBD2,TRBV19,-,CASSGGSGSSYEQYF,TGTGCCAGTAGTGGCGGTAGCGGGAGCTCCTACGAGCAGTACTTC
TRBJ2-7,TRBD2,TRBV6-6,-,CASSRRTSGRVSYEQYF,TGTGCCAGCAGTCGCCGGACTAGCGGGAGGGTATCCTACGAGCAGTACTTC
TRBJ1-1,TRBD1,TRBV5-1,once,CASAEGQGNTEAFF,TGCGCCAGCGCCGAGGGACAGGGAAACACTGAAGCTTTCTTT
TRBJ1-3,TRBD1,TRBV5-1,-,CASSLQGTGITGNTIYF,TGCGCCAGCAGCTTGCAAGGGACAGGGATAACTGGAAACACCATATATTTT
TRBJ2-7,TRBD2,TRBV3-1/TRBV3-2,-,CASSRGLAGAYEQYF,TGTGCCAGCAGCCGAGGACTTGCGGGGGCCTACGAGCAGTACTTC
TRBJ2-1,-,TRBV19,-,CASTGGSSYNEQFF,TGTGCCAGTACTGGGGGGAGCTCCTACAATGAGCAGTTCTTC
TRBJ2-5,TRBD2,TRBV3-1/TRBV3-2,-,CASSRISGEYQETQYF,TGTGCCAGCAGCAGAATTAGCGGGGAGTACCAAGAGACCCAGTACTTC
TRBJ2-1,-,TRBV9,-,CASSRSDSYNEQFF,TGTGCCAGCAGCCGAAGCGACAGCTACAATGAGCAGTTCTTC
TRBJ2-5,TRBD1,TRBV11-3,-,CASSLQRPRTGGETQYF,TGTGCCAGCAGCTTACAAAGACCTCGGACAGGGGGAGAGACCCAGTACTTC
TRBJ1-5,-,TRBV19,-,CASSIGAQPGNQPQHF,TGTGCCAGTAGTATTGGTGCACAGCCTGGCAATCAGCCCCAGCATTTT